This T cell receptor (beta chain) is from a study of CD8+ T cells in alopecia areata. Study-wide findings and caveats: Against the mouse data, patients shared TCRs less clearly, possibly for HLA reasons.

Worth noting for this clone: Its antigen is not identified.

RNA extraction and reverse transcription yielded cDNA as sequencing template. Libraries were prepared by immunoSEQ multiplex PCR; TCRdb keeps only in-frame clonotypes and omits some of them. The sample yields fewer than 250,000 clones, 50% to 70% seen once. The CDR3 has 15 amino acids. The germline V gene has CDR1 SQVTM and CDR2 ANQGSEA. After removal of 5 bases from V and 5 bases from J, the junction contained 12 bases not matched to a gene. This clonotype was obtained from a human donor with alopecia areata. Sequenced material: CD4+ T cells sorted from blood, taken at week 0. V gene TRBV29-1 combines with J gene TRBJ1-2; TRBD1 matches 9 bases. CDR3: CSVRSGQGPLYGYTF. The CDR3 DNA follows: TGCAGCGTTCGATCGGGACAGGGACCCCTATATGGCTACACCTTC.